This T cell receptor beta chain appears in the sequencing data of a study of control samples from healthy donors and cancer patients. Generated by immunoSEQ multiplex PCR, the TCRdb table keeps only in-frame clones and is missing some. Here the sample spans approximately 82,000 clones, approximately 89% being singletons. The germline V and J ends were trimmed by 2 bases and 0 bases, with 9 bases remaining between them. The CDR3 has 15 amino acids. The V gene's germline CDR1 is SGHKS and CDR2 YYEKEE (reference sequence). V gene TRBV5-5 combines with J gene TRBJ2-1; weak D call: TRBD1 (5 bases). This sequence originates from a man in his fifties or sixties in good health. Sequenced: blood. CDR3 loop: CASSLDDSSYNEQFF. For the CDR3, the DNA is TGTGCCAGCAGCTTAGATGACAGCTCCTACAATGAGCAGTTCTTC.